These T cell receptor beta chains were read from a single sample in a study of blood T cell repertoires in COVID-19. TCRdb's copy holds only in-frame clones and misses some; the assay was immunoSEQ multiplex PCR. Of over 110,000 clones listed, roughly 84% are singletons. Material for sequencing was PBMCs or T cells enriched from blood (not recorded which). Receptor source: a man in his forties or fifties with acute COVID-19. Both conserved end residues are part of each CDR3. A D gene is named only where the DNA matches it firmly. Where a row states a size, it is once, few, many or the class of an expanded clone; other rows omit it.

d_gene: TRBD2; v_gene: TRBV9; j_gene: TRBJ2-6; abundance: NA; CDR3nt: TGTGCCAGCAGCGTAGGGGGACTAGCGGGGAATTACCGGAGCTTGGCCAACGTCCTGACTTTC; CDR3aa: CASSVGGLAGNYRSLANVLTF
d_gene: NA; v_gene: TRBV6-5; j_gene: TRBJ2-2; abundance: NA; CDR3nt: TGTGCCAGCAGTTACTCTATGCAGGGTGCCGGGGAGCTGTTTTTT; CDR3aa: CASSYSMQGAGELFF
d_gene: TRBD1; v_gene: TRBV20-1; j_gene: TRBJ1-2; abundance: NA; CDR3nt: TGCAGTGCTAGTCAGGGGGCCACTAACTATGGCTACACCTTC; CDR3aa: CSASQGATNYGYTF
d_gene: NA; v_gene: TRBV5-6; j_gene: TRBJ1-4; abundance: NA; CDR3nt: TGTGCCAGCAGCCGGGTCCGCGAGGAAACTAAAACTAATGAAAAACTGTTTTTT; CDR3aa: CASSRVREETKTNEKLFF
d_gene: NA; v_gene: TRBV23-1; j_gene: TRBJ1-2; abundance: once; CDR3nt: TGCGCCAGCAGTCAATTGAAACAGGGCACTTTCTATGGCTACACCTTC; CDR3aa: CASSQLKQGTFYGYTF
d_gene: NA; v_gene: TRBV7-2; j_gene: TRBJ2-1; abundance: NA; CDR3nt: TGTGCCAGCAGCTTCGGACTAGGGGGGGACAATGAGCAGTTCTTC; CDR3aa: CASSFGLGGDNEQFF
d_gene: NA; v_gene: TRBV19; j_gene: TRBJ1-4; abundance: NA; CDR3nt: TGTGCCAGTAGTCCCCAATCCAGGGCCGGACCTAATGAAAAACTGTTTTTT; CDR3aa: CASSPQSRAGPNEKLFF
d_gene: TRBD1; v_gene: TRBV5-1; j_gene: TRBJ2-5; abundance: few; CDR3nt: TGCGCCAGCAGCCTCCAAACAGGGGATCAAGAGACCCAGTACTTC; CDR3aa: CASSLQTGDQETQYF
d_gene: NA; v_gene: TRBV27; j_gene: TRBJ1-4; abundance: few; CDR3nt: TGTGCCAGCAGGACTAGAGATAATGAAAAACTGTTTTTT; CDR3aa: CASRTRDNEKLFF
d_gene: NA; v_gene: TRBV28; j_gene: TRBJ1-6; abundance: once; CDR3nt: TGTGCCAGCAGCCCGCTACGGAATTCACCCCTCCACTTT; CDR3aa: CASSPLRNSPLHF
d_gene: NA; v_gene: TRBV11-2; j_gene: TRBJ2-5; abundance: NA; CDR3nt: TGTGCCAGCAGGCCGTCATGGGCGAACCAAGAGACCCAGTACTTC; CDR3aa: CASRPSWANQETQYF
d_gene: NA; v_gene: TRBV7-2; j_gene: TRBJ1-1; abundance: NA; CDR3nt: TGTGCCAGCAGCTTGAGGCAGGGGAACACTGAAGCTTTCTTT; CDR3aa: CASSLRQGNTEAFF
d_gene: TRBD2; v_gene: TRBV5-1; j_gene: TRBJ2-1; abundance: NA; CDR3nt: TGCGCCAGCAGGCCGGGACTAGCGGGAGCCCATGAGCAGTTCTTC; CDR3aa: CASRPGLAGAHEQFF
d_gene: NA; v_gene: TRBV7-9; j_gene: TRBJ1-5; abundance: NA; CDR3nt: TGTGCCAGCAGCTTAACTGACGGGACACATAATCAGCCCCAGCATTTT; CDR3aa: CASSLTDGTHNQPQHF
d_gene: NA; v_gene: TRBV5-1; j_gene: TRBJ2-5; abundance: NA; CDR3nt: TGCGCCAGCAGCTTGGTGGACTTAGAGACCCAGTACTTC; CDR3aa: CASSLVDLETQYF
d_gene: NA; v_gene: TRBV5-1; j_gene: TRBJ2-3; abundance: NA; CDR3nt: TGCGCCAGCAGCTTGGATAACATAGCTACGCAGTATTTT; CDR3aa: CASSLDNIATQYF
d_gene: NA; v_gene: TRBV6-5; j_gene: TRBJ1-5; abundance: once; CDR3nt: TGTGCCAGCAGTTACCAGGGGCCGGATCAGCCCCAGCATTTT; CDR3aa: CASSYQGPDQPQHF
d_gene: TRBD2; v_gene: TRBV5-1; j_gene: TRBJ2-3; abundance: NA; CDR3nt: TGCGCCAGCAGCTTGGAACTAGCGGGAATAGATACGCAGTATTTT; CDR3aa: CASSLELAGIDTQYF
d_gene: TRBD2; v_gene: TRBV27; j_gene: TRBJ2-3; abundance: NA; CDR3nt: TGTGCCAGCAGTCCGGAAAGCGGGAGAAGCACAGATACGCAGTATTTT; CDR3aa: CASSPESGRSTDTQYF
d_gene: NA; v_gene: TRBV7-9; j_gene: TRBJ1-1; abundance: NA; CDR3nt: TGTGCCAGCAGCTTAGCGCTATGGACTGAAGCTTTCTTT; CDR3aa: CASSLALWTEAFF